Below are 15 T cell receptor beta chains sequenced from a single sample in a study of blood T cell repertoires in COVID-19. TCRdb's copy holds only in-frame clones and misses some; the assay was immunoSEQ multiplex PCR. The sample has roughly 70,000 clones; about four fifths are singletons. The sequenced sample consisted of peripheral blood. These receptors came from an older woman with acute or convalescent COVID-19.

The CDR3: CASRPRQGSGYTF. CDR3 sequence (DNA): TGTGCCAGCAGACCCAGACAGGGATCTGGCTACACCTTC. The V and J genes are TRBV3-1 (or the pseudogene TRBV3-2) and TRBJ1-2; TRBD1 matches 7 bases. V dropped 6 bases and J dropped 7; count of bases not matched to a gene: 8. Per germline, CDR1 LGHDT and CDR2 YNNKEL (reference sequence). The CDR3 contains 13 residues.

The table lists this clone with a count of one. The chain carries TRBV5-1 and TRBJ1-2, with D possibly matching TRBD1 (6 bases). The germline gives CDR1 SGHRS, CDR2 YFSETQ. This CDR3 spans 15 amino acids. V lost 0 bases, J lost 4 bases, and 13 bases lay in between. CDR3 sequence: CASSLAAGATYGYTF. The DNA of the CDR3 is TGCGCCAGCAGCTTGGCCGCAGGGGCGACCTATGGCTACACCTTC.

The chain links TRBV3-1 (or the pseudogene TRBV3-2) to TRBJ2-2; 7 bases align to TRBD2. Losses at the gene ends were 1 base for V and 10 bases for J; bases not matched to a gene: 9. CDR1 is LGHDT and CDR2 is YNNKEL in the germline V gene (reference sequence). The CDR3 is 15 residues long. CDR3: CASSQASGITTELFF. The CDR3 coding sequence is TGTGCCAGCAGCCAAGCAAGCGGGATCACAACGGAGCTGTTTTTT.

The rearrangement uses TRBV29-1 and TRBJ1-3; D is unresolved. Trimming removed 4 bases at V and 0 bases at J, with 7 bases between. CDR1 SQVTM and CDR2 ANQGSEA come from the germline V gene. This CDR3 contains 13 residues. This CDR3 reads CSVVRGSGNTIYF. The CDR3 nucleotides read TGCAGCGTTGTTCGGGGCTCTGGAAACACCATATATTTT.

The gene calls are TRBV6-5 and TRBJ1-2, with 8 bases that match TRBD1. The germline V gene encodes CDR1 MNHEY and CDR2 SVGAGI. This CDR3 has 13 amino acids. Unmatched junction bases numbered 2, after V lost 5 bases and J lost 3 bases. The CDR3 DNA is TGTGCCAGCAGTCTGACAGGGGACTATGGCTACACCTTC. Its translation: CASSLTGDYGYTF.

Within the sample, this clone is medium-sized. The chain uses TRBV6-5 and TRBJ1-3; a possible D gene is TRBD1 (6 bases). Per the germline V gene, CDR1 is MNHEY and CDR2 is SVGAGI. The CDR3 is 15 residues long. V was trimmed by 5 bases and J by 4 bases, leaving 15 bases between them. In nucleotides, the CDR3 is TGTGCCAGCAGTCCACAGGGAATTGAGGGAAACACCATATATTTT. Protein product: CASSPQGIEGNTIYF.

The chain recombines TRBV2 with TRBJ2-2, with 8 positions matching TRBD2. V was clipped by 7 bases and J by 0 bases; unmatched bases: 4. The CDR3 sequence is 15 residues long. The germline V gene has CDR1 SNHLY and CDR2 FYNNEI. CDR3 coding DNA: TGTGCCAGCATTACGGGGGGGTCGAACACCGGGGAGCTGTTTTTT. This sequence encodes CASITGGSNTGELFF.

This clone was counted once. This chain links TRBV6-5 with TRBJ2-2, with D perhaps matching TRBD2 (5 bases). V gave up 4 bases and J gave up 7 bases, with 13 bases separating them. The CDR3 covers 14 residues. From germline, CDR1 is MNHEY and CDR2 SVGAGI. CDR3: CASSSQYAGGELFF. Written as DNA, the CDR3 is TGTGCCAGCAGTTCCCAATACGCGGGCGGGGAGCTGTTTTTT.

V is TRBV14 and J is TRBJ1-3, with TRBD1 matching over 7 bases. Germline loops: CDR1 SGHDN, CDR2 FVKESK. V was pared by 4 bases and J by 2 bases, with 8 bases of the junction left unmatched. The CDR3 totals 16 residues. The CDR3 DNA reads TGTGCCAGCAGCCCAACAGGGGCGCATACTGGAAACACCATATATTTT. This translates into CASSPTGAHTGNTIYF.

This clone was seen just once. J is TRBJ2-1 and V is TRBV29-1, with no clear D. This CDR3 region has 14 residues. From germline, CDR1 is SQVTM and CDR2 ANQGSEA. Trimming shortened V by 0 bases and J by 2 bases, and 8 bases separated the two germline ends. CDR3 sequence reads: CSVEDPDTYNEQFF. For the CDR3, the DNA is TGCAGCGTTGAAGATCCCGACACCTACAATGAGCAGTTCTTC.

CDR3 protein: CASSFGLAAFEQYF. The CDR3, as DNA: TGTGCCAGCAGCTTTGGACTAGCGGCGTTCGAGCAGTACTTC. This rearrangement joins TRBV7-2 to TRBJ2-7; TRBD2 matches 10 bases. Trimming cost V 3 bases and J 6 bases; bases outside gene matches: 5. The CDR3 loop spans 14 amino acids. Germline V gene lookup returns CDR1 SGHTA and CDR2 FQGNSA.

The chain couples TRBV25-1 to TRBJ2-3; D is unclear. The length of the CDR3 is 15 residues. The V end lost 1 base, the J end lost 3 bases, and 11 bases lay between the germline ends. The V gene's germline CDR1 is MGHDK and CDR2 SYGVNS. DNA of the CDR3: TGTGCCAGCAGTGAATTTAACTCGATGACAGATACGCAGTATTTT. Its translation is CASSEFNSMTDTQYF.

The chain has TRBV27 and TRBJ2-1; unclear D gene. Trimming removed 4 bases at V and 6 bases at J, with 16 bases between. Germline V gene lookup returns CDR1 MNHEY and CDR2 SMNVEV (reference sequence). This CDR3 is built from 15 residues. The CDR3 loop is CASSSLGAGVNEQFF. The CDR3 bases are TGTGCCAGCAGTTCCCTAGGTGCCGGAGTCAATGAGCAGTTCTTC.

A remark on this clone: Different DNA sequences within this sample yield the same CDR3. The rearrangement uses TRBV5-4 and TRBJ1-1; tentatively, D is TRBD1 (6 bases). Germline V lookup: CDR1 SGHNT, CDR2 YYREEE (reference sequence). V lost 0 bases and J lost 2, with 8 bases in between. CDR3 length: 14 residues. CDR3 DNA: TGTGCCAGCAGCTTGGAAGGGGGAAACACTGAAGCTTTCTTT. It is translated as CASSLEGGNTEAFF.

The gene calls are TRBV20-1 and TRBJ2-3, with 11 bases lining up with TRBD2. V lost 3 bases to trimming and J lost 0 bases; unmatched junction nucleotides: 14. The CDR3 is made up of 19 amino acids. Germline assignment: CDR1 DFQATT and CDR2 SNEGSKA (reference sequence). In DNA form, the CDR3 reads TGCAGTGCTAGTCCTAGCGGGGGGCCAACCTTCTCTAGCACAGATACGCAGTATTTT. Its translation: CSASPSGGPTFSSTDTQYF.